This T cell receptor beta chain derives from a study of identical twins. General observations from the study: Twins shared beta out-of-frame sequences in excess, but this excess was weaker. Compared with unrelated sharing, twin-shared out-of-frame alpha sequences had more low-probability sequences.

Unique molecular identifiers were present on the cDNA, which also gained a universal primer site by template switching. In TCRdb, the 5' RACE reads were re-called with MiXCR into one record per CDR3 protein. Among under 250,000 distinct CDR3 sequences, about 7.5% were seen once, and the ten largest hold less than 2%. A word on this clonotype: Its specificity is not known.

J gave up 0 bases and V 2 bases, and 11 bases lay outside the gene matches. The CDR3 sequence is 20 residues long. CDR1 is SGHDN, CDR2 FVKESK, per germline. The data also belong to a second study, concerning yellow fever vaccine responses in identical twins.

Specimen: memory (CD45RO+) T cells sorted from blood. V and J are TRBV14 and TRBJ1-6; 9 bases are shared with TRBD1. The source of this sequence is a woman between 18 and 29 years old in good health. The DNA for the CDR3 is TGTGCCAGCAGCCAAAGATTGAGACAGGGGGTGAGCTCCTATAATTCACCCCTCCACTTT. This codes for CASSQRLRQGVSSYNSPLHF.